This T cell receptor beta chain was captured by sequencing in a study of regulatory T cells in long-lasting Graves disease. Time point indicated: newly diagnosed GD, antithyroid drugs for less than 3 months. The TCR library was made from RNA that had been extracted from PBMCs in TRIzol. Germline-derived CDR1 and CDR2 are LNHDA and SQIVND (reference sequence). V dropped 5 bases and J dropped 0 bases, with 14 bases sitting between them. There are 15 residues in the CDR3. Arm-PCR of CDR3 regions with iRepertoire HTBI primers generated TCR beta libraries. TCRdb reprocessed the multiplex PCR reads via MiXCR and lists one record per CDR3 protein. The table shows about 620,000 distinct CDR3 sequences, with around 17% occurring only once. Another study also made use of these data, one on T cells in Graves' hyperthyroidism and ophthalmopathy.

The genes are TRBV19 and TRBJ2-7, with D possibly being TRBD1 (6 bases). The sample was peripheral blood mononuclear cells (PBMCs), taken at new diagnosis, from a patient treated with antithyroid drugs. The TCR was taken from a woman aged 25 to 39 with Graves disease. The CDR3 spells CASSPRQVSSYEQYF. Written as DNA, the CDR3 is TGTGCCAGTAGTCCAAGACAGGTGAGCTCCTACGAGCAGTACTTC.